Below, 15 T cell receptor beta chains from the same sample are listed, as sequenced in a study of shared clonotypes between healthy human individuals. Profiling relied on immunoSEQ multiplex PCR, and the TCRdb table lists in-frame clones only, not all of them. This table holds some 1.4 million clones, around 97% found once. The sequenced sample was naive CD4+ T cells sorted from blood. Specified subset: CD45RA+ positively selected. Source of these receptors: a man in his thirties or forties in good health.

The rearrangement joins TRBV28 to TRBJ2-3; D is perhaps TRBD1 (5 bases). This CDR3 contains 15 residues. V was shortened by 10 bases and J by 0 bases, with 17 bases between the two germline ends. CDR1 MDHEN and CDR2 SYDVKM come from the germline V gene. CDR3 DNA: TGTGCCATCACGGACAAAGACACTAGCACAGATACGCAGTATTTT. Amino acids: CAITDKDTSTDTQYF.

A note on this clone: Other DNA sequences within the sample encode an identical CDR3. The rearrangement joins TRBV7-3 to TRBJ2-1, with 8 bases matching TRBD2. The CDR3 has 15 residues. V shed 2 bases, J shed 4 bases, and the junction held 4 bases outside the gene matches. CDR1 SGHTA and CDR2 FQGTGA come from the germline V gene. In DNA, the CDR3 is TGTGCCAGCAGCTTAGGAACTAGCGGTTACAATGAGCAGTTCTTC. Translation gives CASSLGTSGYNEQFF.

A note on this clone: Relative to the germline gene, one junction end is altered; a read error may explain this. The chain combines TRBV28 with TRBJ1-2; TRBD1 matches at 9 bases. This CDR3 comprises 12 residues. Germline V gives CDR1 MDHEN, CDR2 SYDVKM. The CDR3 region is CASSRYGTGWPF. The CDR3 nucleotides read TGTGCCAGCAGTCGGTATGGGACAGGGTGGCCCTTC.

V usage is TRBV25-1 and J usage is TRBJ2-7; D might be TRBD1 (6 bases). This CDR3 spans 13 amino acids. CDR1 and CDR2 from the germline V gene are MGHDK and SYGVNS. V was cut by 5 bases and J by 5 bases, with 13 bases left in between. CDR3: CASSLGGGNEQYF. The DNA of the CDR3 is TGTGCCAGCAGTCTGGGTGGGGGCAACGAGCAGTACTTC.

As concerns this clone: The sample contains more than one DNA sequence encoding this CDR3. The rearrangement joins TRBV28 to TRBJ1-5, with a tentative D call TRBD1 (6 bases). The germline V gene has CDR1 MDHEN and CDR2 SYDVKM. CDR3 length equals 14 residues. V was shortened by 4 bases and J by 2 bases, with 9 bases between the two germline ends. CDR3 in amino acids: CASSSPGGNQPQHF. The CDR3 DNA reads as TGTGCCAGCAGTTCTCCAGGGGGCAATCAGCCCCAGCATTTT.

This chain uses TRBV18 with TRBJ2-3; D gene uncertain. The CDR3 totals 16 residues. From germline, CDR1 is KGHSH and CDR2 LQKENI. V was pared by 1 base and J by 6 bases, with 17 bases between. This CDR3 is CASSPQAEHLGDTQYF. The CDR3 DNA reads TGTGCCAGCTCACCACAGGCGGAACACCTTGGGGATACGCAGTATTTT.

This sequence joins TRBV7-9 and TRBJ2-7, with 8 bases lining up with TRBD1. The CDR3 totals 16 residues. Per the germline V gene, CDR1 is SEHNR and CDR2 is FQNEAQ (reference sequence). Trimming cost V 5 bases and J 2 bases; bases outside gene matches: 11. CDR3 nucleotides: TGTGCCAGCAGCGCTTATGCCGGACAGGGCACCTACGAGCAGTACTTC. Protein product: CASSAYAGQGTYEQYF.

CDR3 residues: CASSWGQGAEETQYF. CDR3 in DNA: TGTGCCAGCAGCTGGGGGCAGGGGGCGGAAGAGACCCAGTACTTC. The rearrangement joins TRBV7-7 to TRBJ2-5, with 8 bases that match TRBD1. This CDR3 is built from 15 residues. Germline assignment: CDR1 SSHAT and CDR2 FNYEAQ (reference sequence). V dropped 4 bases and J dropped 3; count of bases not matched to a gene: 7.

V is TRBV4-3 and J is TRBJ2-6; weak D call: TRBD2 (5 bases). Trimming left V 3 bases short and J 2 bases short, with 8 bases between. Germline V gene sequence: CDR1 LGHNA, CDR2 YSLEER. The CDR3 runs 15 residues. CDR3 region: CASSQEVTGANVLTF. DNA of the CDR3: TGCGCCAGCAGCCAGGAGGTTACTGGGGCCAACGTCCTGACTTTC.

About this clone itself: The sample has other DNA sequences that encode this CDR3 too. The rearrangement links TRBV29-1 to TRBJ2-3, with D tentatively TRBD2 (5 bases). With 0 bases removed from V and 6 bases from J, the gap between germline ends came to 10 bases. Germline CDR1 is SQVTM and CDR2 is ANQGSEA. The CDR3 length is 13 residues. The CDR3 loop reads CSVEELVGDTQYF. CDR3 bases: TGCAGCGTTGAAGAACTAGTTGGCGATACGCAGTATTTT.

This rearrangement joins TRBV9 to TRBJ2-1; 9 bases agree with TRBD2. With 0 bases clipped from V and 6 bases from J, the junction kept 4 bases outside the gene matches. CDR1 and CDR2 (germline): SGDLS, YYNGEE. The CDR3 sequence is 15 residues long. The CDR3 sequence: CASSVGSSGINEQFF. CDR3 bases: TGTGCCAGCAGCGTAGGTTCTAGCGGGATCAATGAGCAGTTCTTC.

The DNA for the CDR3 is TGTGCCAGCAGTGACCGGACAGCTAGCACAGATACGCAGTATTTT. It codes for CASSDRTASTDTQYF. This chain joins TRBV6-1 and TRBJ2-3; the D gene is possibly TRBD1 (6 bases). Trimming shortened V by 3 bases and J by 0 bases, and 10 bases separated the two germline ends. CDR1 is MNHNS and CDR2 is SASEGT in the germline V gene. The length of the CDR3 is 15 residues.

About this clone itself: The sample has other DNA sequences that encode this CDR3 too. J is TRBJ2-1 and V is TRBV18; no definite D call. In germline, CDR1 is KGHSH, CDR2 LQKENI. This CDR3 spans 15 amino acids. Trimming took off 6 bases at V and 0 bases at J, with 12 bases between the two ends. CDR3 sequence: CASSPDRSSYNEQFF. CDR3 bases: TGTGCCAGCTCTCCGGACCGCAGCTCCTACAATGAGCAGTTCTTC.

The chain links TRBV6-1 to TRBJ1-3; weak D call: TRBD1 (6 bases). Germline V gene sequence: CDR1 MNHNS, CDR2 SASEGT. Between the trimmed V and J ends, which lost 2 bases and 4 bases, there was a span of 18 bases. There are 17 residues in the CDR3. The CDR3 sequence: CASSERIGQGTGNTIYF. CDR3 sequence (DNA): TGTGCCAGCAGTGAAAGGATTGGGCAGGGGACAGGAAACACCATATATTTT.

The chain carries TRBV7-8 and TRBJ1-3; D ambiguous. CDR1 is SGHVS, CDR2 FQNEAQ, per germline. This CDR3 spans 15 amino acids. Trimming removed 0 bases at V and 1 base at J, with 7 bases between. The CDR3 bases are TGTGCCAGCAGCTTAGCGCTCTCTTCTGGAAACACCATATATTTT. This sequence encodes CASSLALSSGNTIYF. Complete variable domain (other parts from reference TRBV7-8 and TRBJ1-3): GAGVSQSPRYKVAKRGQDVALRCDPISGHVSLFWYQQALGQGPEFLTYFQNEAQLDKSGLPSDRFFAERPEGSVSTLKIQRTQQEDSAVYLCASSLALSSGNTIYFGEGSWLTVV.